Listed below are T cell receptor beta chains from one sample, sequenced in a study of shared clonotypes between healthy human individuals. TCRdb keeps only in-frame clones here, not all; method: immunoSEQ multiplex PCR. Of around 2,000,000 clones detected, over 85% appear once; the ten largest clones hold roughly 1%. The sample taken for sequencing was naive CD8+ T cells sorted from blood. Receptors originate from a man younger than 30 in good health. The CDR3 runs from the conserved cysteine through the conserved F or W. The D gene is left open where the match is weak. Some rows mark clone size as missing; the rest say once, few, many or name a class of expanded clone.

V	size	D	J	DNA	CDR3
TRBV5-1	NA	TRBD1	TRBJ2-1	TGCGCCAGCAGCTTGGGACAGGGTGTCTACAATGAGCAGTTCTTC	CASSLGQGVYNEQFF
TRBV4-1	NA	NA	TRBJ2-3	TGCGCCAGCAGCCTTTTAGATACGCAGTATTTT	CASSLLDTQYF
TRBV11-2	NA	NA	TRBJ2-2	TGTGCCAGCAGCTTAGATGTGGCCGGGGAGCTGTTTTTT	CASSLDVAGELFF
TRBV6-5	NA	NA	TRBJ2-1	TGTGCCAGCAGTTACTCCTGGGAAAACAATGAGCAGTTCTTC	CASSYSWENNEQFF
TRBV6-5	NA	NA	TRBJ2-1	TGTGCCAGCAGCCACGGGGAGGAGCAGTTCTTC	CASSHGEEQFF
TRBV7-9	NA	TRBD1	TRBJ1-1	TGTGCCAGCAGTAGGACAGGGAACACTGAAGCTTTCTTT	CASSRTGNTEAFF
TRBV28	NA	TRBD1	TRBJ2-7	TGTGCCAGCAGTTTTGGAACAGGGGTTGTGAATGAGCAGTACTTC	CASSFGTGVVNEQYF
TRBV12-5	NA	TRBD1	TRBJ2-2	TGTGCTAGTGGTTTGGTACAGGGGACAGGGGTGACCGGGGAGCTGTTTTTT	CASGLVQGTGVTGELFF
TRBV14	NA	TRBD1	TRBJ1-2	TGTGCCAGCAGCCAAGATGAAACAGGGGATTACTATGGCTACACCTTC	CASSQDETGDYYGYTF
TRBV5-4	NA	TRBD1	TRBJ2-7	TGTGCCAGCAGCTTAGGGGGCGGGGAGCAGTACTTC	CASSLGGGEQYF
TRBV4-1	NA	TRBD1	TRBJ2-7	TGCGCCAGCAGTCAACCCGGGACAGGGGACTACGAGCAGTACTTC	CASSQPGTGDYEQYF
TRBV6-5	NA	NA	TRBJ1-2	TGTGCCAGCAGTTACTCGAGAGCAAGAACGACCTATGGCTACACCTTC	CASSYSRARTTYGYTF
TRBV11-1	NA	NA	TRBJ1-6	TGTGCCAGCAGCCTTGGTTGGGGGAGCTCCTATAATTCACCCCTCCACTTT	CASSLGWGSSYNSPLHF
TRBV9	NA	TRBD2	TRBJ2-7	TGTGCCAGCAGCCCCTTCGGGGGGGGCAACGAGCAGTACTTC	CASSPFGGGNEQYF
TRBV5-5	NA	NA	TRBJ2-7	TGTGCCAGCAGCTTGGAGACAAACCTCTACGAGCAGTACTTC	CASSLETNLYEQYF
TRBV13	NA	NA	TRBJ1-1	TGTGCCAGCAGCTTTAGGGGCCTCATGAACACTGAAGCTTTCTTT	CASSFRGLMNTEAFF
TRBV7-6	NA	NA	TRBJ1-6	TGTGCCAGCAGCTTAGAAGGGGATAATTCACCCCTCCACTTT	CASSLEGDNSPLHF
TRBV19	NA	TRBD1	TRBJ1-2	TGTGCCAGTACCTACCGGACAGGGGGCGAAGTACCCGGCTACACCTTC	CASTYRTGGEVPGYTF
TRBV6-1	NA	NA	TRBJ2-1	TGTGCCAGCAGGCCGAAAGGGATATACAATGAGCAGTTCTTC	CASRPKGIYNEQFF
TRBV10-3	NA	TRBD2	TRBJ2-7	TGTGCCACCGGGACTAGCGGGGCCTACGAGCAGTACTTC	CATGTSGAYEQYF
TRBV4-1	NA	NA	TRBJ2-5	TGCGCCAGCAGCCAAGATAGACAGGCTCAAGAGACCCAGTACTTC	CASSQDRQAQETQYF
TRBV7-9	once	NA	TRBJ1-6	TGTGCCAGTAACACGGGGCACAGGGAAGATTCACCCCTCCACTTT	CASNTGHREDSPLHF
TRBV6-5	NA	TRBD2	TRBJ2-5	TGTGCCAGCAGTTCCATAGCGGGTCCTAAAGAGACCCAGTACTTC	CASSSIAGPKETQYF
TRBV28	NA	NA	TRBJ2-7	TGTGCCAGCAGTTTCGTTTGGGACGTTTTGTACTTC	CASSFVWDVLYF
TRBV2	NA	NA	TRBJ1-4	TGTGCCAGCAGTGAAGCGCTTCCCGGGGATCCAAATGAAAAACTGTTTTTT	CASSEALPGDPNEKLFF
TRBV6-1	NA	NA	TRBJ1-2	TGTGCCAGCTCGGAAGGGATAGGACTTAACTATGGCTACACCTTC	CASSEGIGLNYGYTF
TRBV10-1	NA	NA	TRBJ1-4	TGCGCCAGCTGCCGAGGGAAGTTGAGGTTGGAACTGTTTTTT	CASCRGKLRLELFF
TRBV28	NA	NA	TRBJ2-2	TGTGCCAGCAGTTTTGCAGGAGACACCGGGGAGCTGTTTTTT	CASSFAGDTGELFF
TRBV5-6	NA	TRBD1	TRBJ1-1	TGTGCCAGCAGCTTGGGACAGGGCTGGGGGGTCACTGAAGCTTTCTTT	CASSLGQGWGVTEAFF
TRBV5-8	NA	NA	TRBJ2-4	TGTGCCAGCACCACGGCCGGGCCAGACATTCAGTACTTC	CASTTAGPDIQYF
TRBV2	NA	TRBD2	TRBJ2-1	TGTGCCAGCAGTGCCGGACTAGCGGGAGACTACAATGAGCAGTTCTTC	CASSAGLAGDYNEQFF
TRBV6-6	once	NA	TRBJ1-2	TGTGCCACAGGGGATCGCGGCTATGGCTACACCTTC	CATGDRGYGYTF
TRBV6-5	NA	NA	TRBJ1-1	TGTGCCACCGGGGGGGCGAGGGGCACTGAAGCTTTCTTT	CATGGARGTEAFF
TRBV27	NA	TRBD1	TRBJ2-7	TGTGCCAGCAGTTACCAGCCGACAGGGGTTGCCTACGAGCAGTACTTC	CASSYQPTGVAYEQYF
TRBV7-2	once	NA	TRBJ2-3	TGTGCCAGCAGCAATATGGGGCGCTCCCCCCTGGGTGGGACGCAGTATTTT	CASSNMGRSPLGGTQYF
TRBV27	NA	NA	TRBJ2-6	TGTGCCAGCAGTTCATTAGACCCCTCTGGGGCCAACGTCCTGACTTTC	CASSSLDPSGANVLTF
TRBV9	NA	NA	TRBJ2-1	TGTGCCAGCAGCGTAGACGGCAATGAGCAGTTCTTC	CASSVDGNEQFF
TRBV9	NA	NA	TRBJ2-3	TGTGCCAGCAGCGTGTTGGGCAAAGATACGCAGTATTTT	CASSVLGKDTQYF
TRBV7-9	NA	NA	TRBJ2-1	TGTGCCAGCAGAGCCGAAGGGGGAGGGGATGAGCAGTTCTTC	CASRAEGGGDEQFF
TRBV6-5	once	NA	TRBJ2-1	TGTGCCAGCAGTTACGAGTTACCGGGCGATGAGCAGTTCTTC	CASSYELPGDEQFF
TRBV5-8	NA	NA	TRBJ2-2	TGTGCCAGCAGGCCCGGGGGGCTGCCCGGGGAGCTGTTTTTT	CASRPGGLPGELFF
TRBV6-6	NA	NA	TRBJ2-2	TGTGCCAGCAGTCTTGAAGGGAACACCGGGGAGCTGTTTTTT	CASSLEGNTGELFF